This is a list of T cell receptor beta chains from one sample in a study of T cell responses to AZD1222 COVID-19 vaccine. Measured with immunoSEQ multiplex PCR; TCRdb has only the in-frame clones, and not every one. Found here are 130,000 to 150,000 clones, 90% to 95% of them singletons; the top ten hold 1.5% to 2%. This specimen was peripheral blood, taken on day 0 of AZD1222 vaccination. These receptors were obtained from an adult in good health. Both conserved end residues are part of each CDR3. A D gene is named only where the DNA matches it firmly. Clone size appears in some rows only: once, few, many, or a class for an expanded clone.

clone size: once; J gene: TRBJ1-4; V gene: TRBV18; D gene: .; CDR3 DNA: TGTGCCAGCTCGCCGGTGGCTAGCTCACTGTTTTTT; CDR3 protein: CASSPVASSLFF
clone size: .; J gene: TRBJ1-2; V gene: TRBV2; D gene: .; CDR3 DNA: TGTGCCAGCAGTCAACTCAGGAATAACTATGGCTACACCTTC; CDR3 protein: CASSQLRNNYGYTF
clone size: .; J gene: TRBJ1-1; V gene: TRBV24-1; D gene: .; CDR3 DNA: TGTGCCACCAGAAAAGACACTGAAGCTTTCTTT; CDR3 protein: CATRKDTEAFF
clone size: .; J gene: TRBJ2-4; V gene: TRBV4-3; D gene: .; CDR3 DNA: TGCGCCAGCAGCCAAGACAGGGCGAACATTCAGTACTTC; CDR3 protein: CASSQDRANIQYF
clone size: .; J gene: TRBJ2-1; V gene: TRBV7-9; D gene: .; CDR3 DNA: TGTGCCAGCACCTCGAGTCGGGGCCCCTACAATGAGCAGTTCTTC; CDR3 protein: CASTSSRGPYNEQFF
clone size: .; J gene: TRBJ2-1; V gene: TRBV2; D gene: .; CDR3 DNA: TGTGCCAGCAGTCGGGACACGGGCTCCTACAATGAGCAGTTCTTC; CDR3 protein: CASSRDTGSYNEQFF
clone size: .; J gene: TRBJ1-2; V gene: TRBV12-3/TRBV12-4; D gene: .; CDR3 DNA: TGTGCCAGCAGTTGGGGCCCTGTAACAGGCCACTTC; CDR3 protein: CASSWGPVTGHF
clone size: .; J gene: TRBJ2-1; V gene: TRBV18; D gene: .; CDR3 DNA: TGTGCCAGCTCACCCTCGATGGGGGACAATGAGCAGTTCTTC; CDR3 protein: CASSPSMGDNEQFF
clone size: few; J gene: TRBJ1-2; V gene: TRBV14; D gene: TRBD1; CDR3 DNA: TGTGCCAGCAGCCAACCCTATACCCTCGGACAGGGGGCCAATGGCTACACCTTC; CDR3 protein: CASSQPYTLGQGANGYTF
clone size: .; J gene: TRBJ2-5; V gene: TRBV10-3; D gene: .; CDR3 DNA: TGTGCCATCAGTCGGTCGGTCCCCACAGGGGAGACCCAGTACTTC; CDR3 protein: CAISRSVPTGETQYF
clone size: .; J gene: TRBJ2-5; V gene: TRBV6-5; D gene: TRBD2; CDR3 DNA: TGTGCCAGCAGGCGGACTAGCGGCCCTGGGGAGACCCAGTACTTC; CDR3 protein: CASRRTSGPGETQYF
clone size: .; J gene: TRBJ2-7; V gene: TRBV27; D gene: TRBD2; CDR3 DNA: TGTGCCAGCAGTTTTGGGACTAGCGGAGCCTACGAGCAGTACTTC; CDR3 protein: CASSFGTSGAYEQYF
clone size: .; J gene: TRBJ1-4; V gene: TRBV5-5; D gene: .; CDR3 DNA: TGTGCCAGCAGCTTGAATCCCCTAGGGGCGACTAATGAAAAACTGTTTTTT; CDR3 protein: CASSLNPLGATNEKLFF
clone size: once; J gene: TRBJ2-1; V gene: TRBV5-5; D gene: .; CDR3 DNA: TGTGCCAGCAGCTTGTATTCGGGCAGGGGCCACAATGAGCAGTTCTTC; CDR3 protein: CASSLYSGRGHNEQFF
clone size: .; J gene: TRBJ1-1; V gene: TRBV6-2/TRBV6-3; D gene: .; CDR3 DNA: TGTGCCAGCAGTTACGAGGGAGTATGGTCCGAAGCTTTCTTT; CDR3 protein: CASSYEGVWSEAFF
clone size: .; J gene: TRBJ1-6; V gene: TRBV4-1; D gene: .; CDR3 DNA: TGCGCCAGCAGCCAAGATCGGGGAGCGACCCTCCACTTT; CDR3 protein: CASSQDRGATLHF